The text below deals with one T cell receptor (beta chain). The antigen is unknown. The data were obtained in a study of cytomegalovirus exposure and HLA in healthy donors. Whole-study results and caveats: Later on, a genetic analysis was performed. It linked a missense variant in DCLRE1C with V- and J-gene trimming of TCR beta. It was taken for granted in presence/absence analyses that sequencing depth across donors was roughly uniform. Diagnosis of cytomegalovirus status made by the classifier reportedly showed high specificity and sensitivity.

J lost 6 bases, V lost 4 bases, and 2 bases had no gene match. This CDR3 is built from 13 residues. Germline CDR1 reads MNHNS; CDR2 reads SASEGT. Vbeta (60) and Jbeta (13) primers were used in the PCR. Sequencing was performed with immunoSEQ multiplex PCR; in TCRdb, only in-frame clones are kept and a portion is missing. Of around 150,000 clones in the sample, 80% are singletons; the top ten hold roughly 10%. Sequenced sample: PBMCs. The TCR originated in a man between 18 and 29 years old in good health and CMV-seropositive. The rearrangement links TRBV6-1 to TRBJ1-5; TRBD1 agrees at 8 bases. The CDR3 loop is CASSGTGRQPQHF. Written as DNA, the CDR3 is TGTGCCAGCAGTGGGACAGGGCGTCAGCCCCAGCATTTT.